Below, 23 T cell receptor beta chains from the same sample are listed, as sequenced in a study of T-cell memory formation after mild COVID-19. TCRdb itself ran the 5' RACE reads through MiXCR, one entry per CDR3 protein. The sample has approximately 490,000 distinct CDR3 sequences, 20% seen once. Sequencing was done on a sample of PBMCs or a T cell subset sorted from them (not recorded which). The receptors here all came from an adult woman who had mild COVID-19 (a few samples of this study predate the infection). Cell type and time point are not known.

The genes are TRBV30 and TRBJ2-3; 10 nucleotides match TRBD1. V trimming: 0 bases; J trimming: 5 bases; junction bases outside the gene matches: 2. Germline V gene sequence: CDR1 GTSNPN, CDR2 SVGIG (reference sequence). CDR3 length equals 14 residues. The CDR3 is CAWSVWDRGDTQYF. CDR3 coding DNA: TGTGCCTGGAGTGTCTGGGACAGGGGAGATACGCAGTATTTT.

This chain joins TRBV9 and TRBJ2-1; D is perhaps TRBD1 or TRBD2 (6 bases each). Germline V lookup: CDR1 SGDLS, CDR2 YYNGEE. V was cut by 4 bases and J by 0 bases, with 17 bases left in between. The CDR3 length is 17 residues. CDR3: CASSLLVRGLSYNEQFF. CDR3 nucleotide sequence: TGTGCCAGCAGCCTCCTGGTACGGGGGCTCTCCTACAATGAGCAGTTCTTC. The full variable domain, with the rest looked up from reference TRBV9 and TRBJ2-1, is DSGVTQTPKHLITATGQRVTLRCSPRSGDLSVYWYQQSLDQGLQFLIQYYNGEERAKGNILERFSAQQFPDLHSELNLSSLELGDSALYFCASSLLVRGLSYNEQFFGPGTRLTVL.

The rearrangement links TRBV24-1 to TRBJ2-1; 12 bases agree with TRBD2. The CDR3 totals 15 residues. J lost 5 bases, V lost 7 bases, and 5 bases had no gene match. Germline CDR1 reads KGHDR; CDR2 reads SFDVKD. The CDR3 region is CATSEGLAGDNEQFF. CDR3 DNA sequence: TGTGCCACCAGCGAGGGACTAGCGGGCGACAATGAGCAGTTCTTC.

This chain uses TRBV4-3 with TRBJ1-1; D is perhaps TRBD1 (6 bases). The germline V gene encodes CDR1 LGHNA and CDR2 YSLEER. This CDR3 is 17 amino acids long. Trimming took 3 bases from V and 0 from J, leaving 17 bases between them. CDR3 coding DNA: TGCGCCAGCAGCCAGACAGGCCGGATTCCAATGAACACTGAAGCTTTCTTT. As protein: CASSQTGRIPMNTEAFF.

The sample holds a few counts of this clonotype. The chain joins TRBV5-1 to TRBJ2-3; D ambiguous. Trimming removed 2 bases at V and 2 bases at J, with 24 bases between. Germline V gene lookup returns CDR1 SGHRS and CDR2 YFSETQ. The length of the CDR3 is 19 residues. The CDR3 is CASSFPLEPASEVTDTQYF. Written as DNA, the CDR3 is TGCGCCAGCAGCTTTCCCCTTGAACCAGCCAGCGAAGTCACAGATACGCAGTATTTT.

The table lists this clonotype with a few counts. The chain uses TRBV5-5 and TRBJ2-5, with D perhaps assigned TRBD1 or TRBD2 (5 bases each). The CDR3 runs to 14 residues. Between the trimmed V and J ends, which lost 0 bases and 5 bases, there was a span of 11 bases. The germline V gene encodes CDR1 SGHKS and CDR2 YYEKEE (reference sequence). CDR3 sequence reads: CASSLERGAETQYF. The CDR3 nucleotides are TGTGCCAGCAGCTTGGAGAGGGGCGCGGAGACCCAGTACTTC.

The chain uses TRBV6-1 and TRBJ2-5, with D possibly being TRBD1 (5 bases). This CDR3 contains 14 residues. V lost 2 bases to trimming and J lost 2 bases, with 9 bases between them. CDR1 is MNHNS and CDR2 is SASEGT in the germline V gene. The CDR3 protein is CASSETGTQETQYF. The CDR3, as DNA: TGTGCCAGCAGTGAAACAGGTACACAAGAGACCCAGTACTTC.

This clonotype was observed many times. The chain joins TRBV4-3 to TRBJ2-7; a possible D gene is TRBD2 (6 bases). This CDR3 spans 16 amino acids. Germline CDR1 is LGHNA and CDR2 is YSLEER. Between the trimmed V and J ends, which lost 1 base and 0 bases, there was a span of 13 bases. Written as DNA, the CDR3 is TGCGCCAGCAGCCAAGGGCCGGGACTGGGCTCCTACGAGCAGTACTTC. Translating it yields CASSQGPGLGSYEQYF.

This clonotype has a handful of counts. A junction boundary mismatches the germline segment, possibly from a read error. V and J are TRBV3-1 and TRBJ2-7; 14 bases match TRBD2. This CDR3 spans 15 amino acids. CDR1 is LGHDT, CDR2 YNNKEL, per germline (reference sequence). The chain's CDR3 is CASSQAGLAGVEQYF. Written as DNA, the CDR3 is TGTGCCAGCAGTCAAGCGGGACTAGCGGGGGTGGAGCAGTACTTC.

This rearrangement joins TRBV7-3 to TRBJ2-7, with D maybe TRBD2 (6 bases). Trimming removed 4 bases from V and 0 bases from J, with 19 bases in between. CDR1 is SGHTA, CDR2 FQGTGA, per germline. The CDR3 totals 17 residues. For the CDR3, the DNA is TGTGCCAGCAGCTCATCGCTGGGGGGTCCTAGCTCCTACGAGCAGTACTTC. Protein: CASSSSLGGPSSYEQYF.

This clonotype appeared a few times. The chain employs TRBV20-1 and TRBJ2-1, with a tentative D call TRBD2 (5 bases). The V and J ends lost 4 bases and 7 bases respectively, with 17 bases between them. The V gene's germline CDR1 is DFQATT and CDR2 SNEGSKA (reference sequence). This CDR3 contains 14 residues. CDR3 amino acids: CSATRPGGGNEQFF. The CDR3 DNA follows: TGCAGTGCTACTAGACCGGGTGGCGGGAATGAGCAGTTCTTC.

This chain uses TRBV30 with TRBJ2-1, with TRBD2 matching over 11 bases. The length of the CDR3 is 17 residues. Germline V gene sequence: CDR1 GTSNPN, CDR2 SVGIG (reference sequence). The junction had 10 bases not matched to a gene; V was cut back by 0 bases and J by 6 bases. The CDR3 reads CAWSVRTSGTSGNEQFF. The CDR3 DNA reads TGTGCCTGGAGTGTACGAACCTCCGGGACTAGCGGCAATGAGCAGTTCTTC.

This chain links TRBV4-1 with TRBJ1-1; possibly TRBD1 for D (5 bases). V gave up 4 bases and J gave up 0 bases, with 15 bases separating them. This CDR3 comprises 16 residues. CDR1 and CDR2 from the germline V gene are MGHRA and YSYEKL. This chain's CDR3 is CASSPPEGAVNTEAFF. The CDR3 DNA reads TGCGCCAGCAGCCCTCCTGAAGGGGCGGTGAACACTGAAGCTTTCTTT.

The sample holds a few counts of this clonotype. A read error may explain this, as a much larger clone is one base away. The genes are TRBV2 and TRBJ2-5, with TRBD1 matching 7 bases. J was trimmed by 1 base and V by 5 bases; bases with no gene match: 4. There are 14 residues in the CDR3. Germline CDR1 SNHLY, CDR2 FYNNEI. The CDR3 region has the DNA TGTGCCAGCAGTTTTGGGACAGTCCAAGAGACCCAGTACTTC. Its protein is CASSFGTVQETQYF.

This clonotype was counted a few times. The gene calls are TRBV4-3 and TRBJ1-1, with a possible D match to TRBD1 (6 bases). Trimming pared 4 bases from V and 7 bases from J, leaving 13 bases between. CDR3 length: 13 residues. Looked up from germline, CDR1 is LGHNA and CDR2 is YSLEER. The CDR3 region has the DNA TGCGCCAGCAGCCCGTCGGGGGCCGGTGAAGCTTTCTTT. Its translation: CASSPSGAGEAFF.

The chain links TRBV18 to TRBJ1-4; TRBD1 is a possible D gene (5 bases). Germline values: CDR1 KGHSH, CDR2 LQKENI. The ends were cut back, 3 bases at V and 8 bases at J, with 10 bases in the middle. This CDR3 comprises 13 residues. CDR3 sequence: CASSPNGGEKLFF. The CDR3 region has the DNA TGTGCCAGCTCACCTAACGGGGGAGAAAAACTGTTTTTT.

This clonotype has only a few counts. The V call is TRBV6-5, the J call TRBJ2-3, with 7 bases identical to TRBD2. The CDR3 extends over 15 amino acids. Trimming at V came to 5 bases and at J to 1 base, leaving 6 bases not matched to a gene. CDR1 is MNHEY, CDR2 SVGAGI, per germline. CDR3 nucleotide sequence: TGTGCCAGCAGTAGGTCCCGGGGGGGCACAGATACGCAGTATTTT. It specifies CASSRSRGGTDTQYF.

The chain joins TRBV29-1 to TRBJ2-1; D is perhaps TRBD1 (6 bases). V was trimmed by 4 bases and J by 2 bases, leaving 12 bases between them. Germline V CDR1 and CDR2: SQVTM, ANQGSEA. The CDR3 is 14 amino acids. CDR3 coding DNA: TGCAGCGTTGTTCCCTGGACAGCCTACAATGAGCAGTTCTTC. Translating gives CSVVPWTAYNEQFF.

This sequence joins TRBV12-3 or TRBV12-4 and TRBJ2-1, with 9 bases matching TRBD2. The CDR3 totals 15 residues. Trimming removed 4 bases from V and 5 bases from J; junction bases left unmatched: 6. This CDR3 reads CASSSPGLANNEQFF. The CDR3, as DNA: TGTGCCAGCAGTTCTCCGGGACTAGCCAACAATGAGCAGTTCTTC.

The chain joins TRBV11-3 to TRBJ1-1, with D perhaps TRBD1 (6 bases). CDR3 length equals 16 residues. V was pared by 6 bases and J by 0 bases, with 17 bases between. Germline V gene sequence: CDR1 SGHNT, CDR2 YENEEA. As DNA, the CDR3 is TGTGCCAGCAGTATTGCTTCCTGGGGGCTGAACACTGAAGCTTTCTTT. This translates into CASSIASWGLNTEAFF. Full variable domain (outside the CDR3, taken from reference TRBV11-3 and TRBJ1-1): EAGVVQSPRYKIIEKKQPVAFWCNPISGHNTLYWYLQNLGQGPELLIRYENEEAVDDSQLPKDRFSAERLKGVDSTLKIQPAELGDSAVYLCASSIASWGLNTEAFFGQGTRLTVV.

This clonotype appeared a few times. The CDR3, as DNA: TGTGCCAGTAGTATAAAAGGCGGCTACGAGCAGTACTTC. Encoded protein: CASSIKGGYEQYF. This chain links TRBV19 with TRBJ2-7; D call uncertain. CDR1 LNHDA and CDR2 SQIVND come from the germline V gene (reference sequence). The germline V and J ends were trimmed by 2 bases and 3 bases, with 8 bases remaining between them. The CDR3 totals 13 residues.

The CDR3 loop is CASSYSIRGTEAFF. As DNA, the CDR3 is TGTGCCAGCAGTTACTCGATCAGGGGAACTGAAGCTTTCTTT. J is TRBJ1-1 and V is TRBV6-2 or TRBV6-3; D possibly corresponds to TRBD1 (6 bases). Trimming stripped 0 bases from V and 5 bases from J, with 10 bases between. The CDR3 is 14 amino acids. Germline CDR1 and CDR2: MNHEY and SVGEGT.

This clonotype was detected a few times. The V call is TRBV29-1, the J call TRBJ1-1; no firm D call. Trimming shortened V by 5 bases and J by 3 bases, and 16 bases separated the two germline ends. The V gene's germline CDR1 is SQVTM and CDR2 ANQGSEA. The CDR3 covers 14 residues. The CDR3: CSVMGGGLDTEAFF. The CDR3 coding sequence is TGCAGCGTTATGGGTGGCGGATTGGACACTGAAGCTTTCTTT.